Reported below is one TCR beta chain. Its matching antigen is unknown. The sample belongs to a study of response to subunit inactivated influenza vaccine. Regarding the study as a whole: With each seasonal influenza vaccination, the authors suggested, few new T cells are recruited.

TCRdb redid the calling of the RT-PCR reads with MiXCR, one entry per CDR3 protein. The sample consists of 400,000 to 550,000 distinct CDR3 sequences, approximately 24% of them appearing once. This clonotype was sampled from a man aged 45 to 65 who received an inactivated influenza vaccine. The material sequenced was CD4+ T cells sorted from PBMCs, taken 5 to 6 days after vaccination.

The DNA for the CDR3 is TGTGCCAGCTCACCTTTGGCTAGCGGGAGGGGTCGCAATGAGCAGTTCTTC. Translating it yields CASSPLASGRGRNEQFF. The rearrangement joins TRBV18 to TRBJ2-1, with 12 bases aligning to TRBD2. With 3 bases clipped from V and 6 bases from J, the junction kept 9 bases outside the gene matches. The CDR3 contains 17 residues. Germline lookup yields CDR1 KGHSH and CDR2 LQKENI. Combining the CDR3 with reference TRBV18 and TRBJ2-1 gives the whole variable domain NAGVMQNPRHLVRRRGQEARLRCSPMKGHSHVYWYRQLPEEGLKFMVYLQKENIIDESGMPKERFSAEFPKEGPSILRIQQVVRGDSAAYFCASSPLASGRGRNEQFFGPGTRLTVL.